The entry below gives a single TCR beta chain sequence along with its context. The data belong to a study of memory CD4+ T cells and cytomegalovirus serostatus. The CDR3 spans 13 residues. Germline V gives CDR1 SGHNT, CDR2 YYREEE (reference sequence). V dropped 2 bases and J dropped 7 bases, with 7 bases sitting between them. Single viable CD3+CD4+CD8-CD45RO+ cells were sorted as the memory CD4+ T cells. The repertoire was sequenced with immunoSEQ multiplex PCR; TCRdb's copy has only in-frame clones and lacks some. The sample consists of tens of thousands of clones, about 80% of them appearing once. The chain carries TRBV5-4 and TRBJ1-6; D ambiguous. The source of this sequence is an adult in good health and CMV-seronegative. Sequenced material: memory CD4+ T cells from blood. The CDR3 sequence: CASSFDGNSPLHF. CDR3 sequence (DNA): TGTGCCAGCAGCTTTGACGGGAATTCACCCCTCCACTTT.